These 22 T cell receptor beta chains originate from one sample sequenced in a study of T cells in Graves' hyperthyroidism and ophthalmopathy. The investigators amplified TCR beta CDR3 regions from RNA transcripts. With the HTBI primer set, the TCR CDR3 went through a first round of RT-PCR. From the multiplex PCR reads, TCRdb called clonotypes with MiXCR, one entry per CDR3 protein. Here the sample spans around 690,000 distinct CDR3 sequences, approximately 15% being singletons. The sequencing input was blood. The receptors come from a man in his fifties with Graves' hyperthyroidism.

This clonotype was recorded at least ten times. The V call is TRBV12-3 or TRBV12-4, the J call TRBJ2-7, with D perhaps matching TRBD1 or TRBD2 (5 bases each). CDR3 length: 15 residues. Trimming cost V 5 bases and J 5 bases, with 19 bases left between them. CDR3 nucleotide sequence: TGTGCCAGCAGTCCCTTTATTGGGGGTGCCGACGAGCAGTACTTC. Translated: CASSPFIGGADEQYF.

On this clonotype itself: Relative to the germline gene, one junction end is altered; a read error may explain this. The chain has TRBV7-9 and TRBJ2-7, with D unresolved. The CDR3 consists of 16 residues. Germline values: CDR1 SEHNR, CDR2 FQNEAQ (reference sequence). The CDR3 DNA reads TGTGCCAGCAGCCCGACGAGGCCTCCGGGCTCCCACGAGCAGTACTTC. Translation: CASSPTRPPGSHEQYF.

The chain employs TRBV3-1 and TRBJ2-3; no definite D call. This CDR3 comprises 13 residues. Trimming shortened V by 3 bases and J by 6 bases, and 10 bases separated the two germline ends. Germline V gene sequence: CDR1 LGHDT, CDR2 YNNKEL (reference sequence). CDR3 nucleotide sequence: TGTGCCAGCAGCCAGATACTGGTGGATACGCAGTATTTT. It specifies CASSQILVDTQYF.

The rearrangement joins TRBV10-3 to TRBJ2-3; 14 nucleotides match TRBD2. CDR1 and CDR2 (germline): ENHRY, SYGVKD. V shed 6 bases, J shed 4 bases, and the junction held 9 bases outside the gene matches. The CDR3 covers 17 residues. CDR3 amino acids: CAIRGPGTSGRADTQYF. The CDR3 DNA reads TGTGCCATCAGGGGACCGGGGACTAGCGGGAGAGCAGATACGCAGTATTTT.

V usage is TRBV27 and J usage is TRBJ2-1; possibly TRBD1 for D (6 bases). The CDR3 contains 12 residues. Per the germline V gene, CDR1 is MNHEY and CDR2 is SMNVEV (reference sequence). The V gene lost 9 bases and the J gene lost 1 base, with 7 bases spanning the gap. The CDR3 here is CASGTSYNEQFF. CDR3 DNA: TGTGCCAGTGGGACATCCTACAATGAGCAGTTCTTC.

This clonotype turned up a few times. V usage is TRBV27 and J usage is TRBJ1-1; D is uncertain. Trimming took 6 bases from V and 4 from J, leaving 12 bases between them. Germline CDR1 and CDR2: MNHEY and SMNVEV (reference sequence). The CDR3 contains 13 residues. The CDR3 spells CASRAGGGTEAFF. CDR3 sequence (DNA): TGTGCCAGCAGGGCGGGTGGAGGCACTGAAGCTTTCTTT.

This clonotype was found many times. J is TRBJ2-2 and V is TRBV2, with 7 bases identical to TRBD1. V shed 6 bases, J shed 2 bases, and the junction held 9 bases outside the gene matches. Germline values: CDR1 SNHLY, CDR2 FYNNEI. CDR3 length: 16 residues. Written as DNA, the CDR3 is TGTGCCAGCAGGAAGGGGACAGTTAGTAACACCGGGGAGCTGTTTTTT. It yields the protein CASRKGTVSNTGELFF.

In this sample, this clonotype turned up a few times. This chain links TRBV3-1 with TRBJ2-7; 15 nucleotides align to TRBD2. Germline CDR1 and CDR2: LGHDT and YNNKEL (reference sequence). V gave up 4 bases and J gave up 7 bases; unmatched junction bases: 8. The CDR3 is made up of 16 amino acids. CDR3 amino acids: CASSRGLAGGGGEQYF. The CDR3 bases are TGTGCCAGCAGCCGGGGACTAGCGGGAGGTGGCGGGGAGCAGTACTTC.

This clonotype came up many times. The chain has TRBV28 and TRBJ1-5; D is ambiguous. The CDR3 runs to 16 residues. Germline V CDR1 and CDR2: MDHEN, SYDVKM. Trimming removed 8 bases from V and 0 bases from J, with 17 bases in between. In DNA form, the CDR3 reads TGTGCCAGCGTTACTCTTGTGGGCAGTAGCAATCAGCCCCAGCATTTT. Its translation is CASVTLVGSSNQPQHF.

The table lists this clonotype with many counts. This chain joins TRBV11-2 and TRBJ1-3; 8 bases line up with TRBD1. CDR1 SGHAT and CDR2 FQNNGV come from the germline V gene. Trimming at V came to 5 bases and at J to 0 bases, leaving 6 bases not matched to a gene. The CDR3 loop spans 16 amino acids. CDR3: CASSPRTGSSGNTIYF. CDR3 DNA sequence: TGTGCCAGCAGCCCACGGACAGGGAGCTCTGGAAACACCATATATTTT.

The V call is TRBV29-1, the J call TRBJ2-1, with D possibly TRBD2 on 5 matching bases. CDR1 SQVTM and CDR2 ANQGSEA come from the germline V gene. The CDR3 is made up of 12 amino acids. Trimming removed 7 bases at V and 2 bases at J, with 9 bases between. This chain's CDR3 is CSATGTYNEQFF. CDR3 DNA sequence: TGCAGCGCTACCGGGACCTACAATGAGCAGTTCTTC.

This sequence joins TRBV28 and TRBJ1-6, with 8 bases that match TRBD1. Losses at the gene ends were 9 bases for V and 10 bases for J; bases not matched to a gene: 8. Germline assignment: CDR1 MDHEN and CDR2 SYDVKM. The CDR3 loop spans 13 amino acids. CDR3 in DNA: TGTGCCAGGCCGACAGGGGACGAATCACCCCTCCACTTT. Its translation: CARPTGDESPLHF.

This clonotype was recorded at least ten times. The chain has TRBV20-1 and TRBJ2-5; D gene ambiguous. V was pared by 0 bases and J by 2 bases, with 7 bases between. Germline V gene data show CDR1 as DFQATT and CDR2 as SNEGSKA (reference sequence). The CDR3 spans 13 residues. The CDR3 loop reads CSARDSVQETQYF. In DNA form, the CDR3 reads TGCAGTGCTAGAGACAGCGTACAAGAGACCCAGTACTTC.

The chain combines TRBV6-1 with TRBJ1-4; D perhaps matches TRBD1 (6 bases). With 10 bases removed from V and 8 bases from J, the gap between germline ends came to 17 bases. CDR1 is MNHNS, CDR2 SASEGT, per germline. The CDR3 runs 13 residues. In DNA, the CDR3 is TGTGCCACCGGGACCAGGGGTGTCGAAAAACTGTTTTTT. This translates into CATGTRGVEKLFF.

With regard to this clonotype: This may come from a read error, since a much larger clone is one base off. The DNA for the CDR3 is TGTGCCAGCAGCTCGGGACACTACGAGCAGTACTTC. Translated: CASSSGHYEQYF. The V call is TRBV7-9, the J call TRBJ2-7; D possibly corresponds to TRBD1 (6 bases). Germline V gives CDR1 SEHNR, CDR2 FQNEAQ (reference sequence). Trimming stripped 4 bases from V and 3 bases from J, with 7 bases between. This CDR3 has 12 residues.

This clonotype was counted at least ten times. V and J are TRBV6-2 or TRBV6-3 and TRBJ2-3; possible D gene TRBD2, 5 bases. The germline CDR1 and CDR2 sequences are MNHEY and SVGEGT. The V end lost 0 bases, the J end lost 1 base, and 8 bases lay between the germline ends. The CDR3 runs to 15 residues. CDR3 in amino acids: CASSYSAEGTDTQYF. In DNA form, the CDR3 reads TGTGCCAGCAGTTACTCAGCGGAGGGCACAGATACGCAGTATTTT.

The chain joins TRBV30 to TRBJ2-1; 8 bases align to TRBD2. This CDR3 comprises 14 residues. The germline gives CDR1 GTSNPN, CDR2 SVGIG (reference sequence). The trim removed 1 base at V and 6 bases at J, leaving 5 bases unmatched. The CDR3 loop is CAWSEGLGGNEQFF. In DNA form, the CDR3 reads TGTGCCTGGAGTGAGGGACTAGGCGGCAATGAGCAGTTCTTC.

In this sample, this clonotype turned up a few times. The chain links TRBV3-1 to TRBJ1-4, with D perhaps matching TRBD1 (5 bases). The germline CDR1 and CDR2 sequences are LGHDT and YNNKEL (reference sequence). The V gene lost 0 bases and the J gene lost 8 bases, with 28 bases spanning the gap. The CDR3 runs 20 residues. CDR3 DNA: TGTGCCAGCAGCCAAGATCGGGCAGGGTATGCAGAAGGTTCTTGGGAAAAACTGTTTTTT. Its protein is CASSQDRAGYAEGSWEKLFF.

The rearrangement uses TRBV2 and TRBJ2-7; 11 nucleotides line up with TRBD2. CDR1 is SNHLY and CDR2 is FYNNEI in the germline V gene. This CDR3 is built from 13 residues. V shed 9 bases and J 6 bases; nucleotides not matched to a gene: 7. The CDR3 sequence is CARGTSGAGEQYF. CDR3 sequence (DNA): TGTGCCAGGGGGACTAGCGGAGCTGGCGAGCAGTACTTC.

The V gene is TRBV11-2, the J gene TRBJ1-1; no definite D call. The V gene's germline CDR1 is SGHAT and CDR2 FQNNGV. The CDR3 sequence is 15 residues long. Trimming took off 0 bases at V and 7 bases at J, with 15 bases between the two ends. DNA of the CDR3: TGTGCCAGCAGCTTAGATAAGGGCGGTGGGATTGAAGCTTTCTTT. The encoded protein is CASSLDKGGGIEAFF.

This clonotype was detected ten times or more. The chain employs TRBV11-2 and TRBJ2-1; the D is unclear. Per germline, CDR1 SGHAT and CDR2 FQNNGV. V was cut by 5 bases and J by 10 bases, with 9 bases left in between. The CDR3 sequence is 11 residues long. Written as DNA, the CDR3 is TGTGCCAGCAGCAAGTCCGAAGAGCAGTTCTTC. Residues: CASSKSEEQFF.

Details on this clonotype: This could be a read error, since a much larger clone is one nucleotide away. The V gene is TRBV13, the J gene TRBJ1-2, with 7 bases identical to TRBD1. In germline, CDR1 is PRHDT, CDR2 FYEKMQ (reference sequence). CDR3 size: 15 residues. DNA for the CDR3: TGTGCCAGCAGCCCCGGAGAGGGGGCCAACTATGGCGACACCTTC. Translating it yields CASSPGEGANYGDTF.